One sample yielded the 5 T cell receptor beta chains listed below, sequenced in a study of breast tumors, draining lymph nodes, adjacent tissues. Each CDR3 protein gets one entry after TCRdb re-called the multiplex PCR reads with MiXCR. The sample contains about 12,000 distinct CDR3 sequences, about 34% of which appear only once. The material sequenced was breast tumor tissue. The receptors were sampled from a female donor with breast cancer. Some clones in this sample may be carry-over from other donors' samples.

This clonotype rates as medium-sized (0.01 to 0.1%). The rearrangement links TRBV20-1 to TRBJ2-7; 11 bases are a match to TRBD2. This CDR3 contains 17 residues. J was trimmed by 5 bases and V by 5 bases; bases with no gene match: 17. CDR1 and CDR2 from the germline V gene are DFQATT and SNEGSKA (reference sequence). CDR3 nucleotide sequence: TGCAGTGCTCCTCCACTAGCGGGAGATGGACGGGTCGACGAGCAGTACTTC. Amino acid sequence: CSAPPLAGDGRVDEQYF.

The V call is TRBV2, the J call TRBJ2-7; perhaps TRBD2 as D (5 bases). Germline CDR1 reads SNHLY; CDR2 reads FYNNEI. The CDR3 runs 14 residues. V shed 8 bases and J shed 6 bases, with 20 bases lying between them. As DNA, the CDR3 is TGTGCCAGCGGCCGAGGGTTCCTCCCGGTCGAGCAGTACTTC. This codes for CASGRGFLPVEQYF. Together with reference TRBV2 and TRBJ2-7, the CDR3 gives the full variable domain: EPEVTQTPSHQVTQMGQEVILRCVPISNHLYFYWYRQILGQKVEFLVSFYNNEISEKSEIFDDQFSVERPDGSNFTLKIRSTKLEDSAMYFCASGRGFLPVEQYFGPGTRLTVT.

This clonotype was observed at least ten times. This chain links TRBV7-2 with TRBJ2-6; D may be TRBD1 (5 bases). The germline V gene encodes CDR1 SGHTA and CDR2 FQGNSA. This CDR3 is 15 amino acids long. The V gene lost 3 bases and the J gene lost 1 base, with 7 bases spanning the gap. CDR3 coding DNA: TGTGCCAGCAGCTTTCGACAGTCTGGGGCCAACGTCCTGACTTTC. Its translation is CASSFRQSGANVLTF.

By frequency in the sample, this clonotype is medium-sized (0.01 to 0.1%). This chain joins TRBV7-9 and TRBJ2-3; D gene ambiguous. V lost 3 bases, J lost 2 bases, and 0 bases lay in between. The germline V gene has CDR1 SEHNR and CDR2 FQNEAQ (reference sequence). This CDR3 region has 11 residues. The CDR3 DNA follows: TGTGCCAGCAGCTTCACAGATACGCAGTATTTT. This gives the protein CASSFTDTQYF.

This clonotype is deemed medium-sized. The CDR3 DNA sequence: TGTGCCAGCAGTGCCGCGGGAGGGGGCACAGATACGCAGTATTTT. Amino acid sequence: CASSAAGGGTDTQYF. The rearrangement links TRBV6-4 to TRBJ2-3; 9 bases are a match to TRBD2. The CDR3 totals 15 residues. Trimming cost V 4 bases and J 1 base; bases outside gene matches: 3. Per germline, CDR1 MRHNA and CDR2 SNTAGT.